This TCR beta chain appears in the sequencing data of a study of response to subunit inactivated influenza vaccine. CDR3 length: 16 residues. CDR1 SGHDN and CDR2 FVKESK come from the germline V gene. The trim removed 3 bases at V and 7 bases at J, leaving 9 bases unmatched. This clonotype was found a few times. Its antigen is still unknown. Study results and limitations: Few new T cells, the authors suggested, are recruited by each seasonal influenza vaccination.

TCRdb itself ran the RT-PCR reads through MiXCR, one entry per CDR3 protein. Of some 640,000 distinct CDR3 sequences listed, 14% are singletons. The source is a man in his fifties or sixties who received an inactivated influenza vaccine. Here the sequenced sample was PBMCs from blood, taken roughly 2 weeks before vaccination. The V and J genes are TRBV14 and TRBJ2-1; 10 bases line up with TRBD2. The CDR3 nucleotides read TGTGCCAGCAGCCACATTCGGTCGACTAGCGGGAATGAGCAGTTCTTC. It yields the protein CASSHIRSTSGNEQFF. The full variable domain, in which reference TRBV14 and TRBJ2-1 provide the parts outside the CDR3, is EAGVTQFPSHSVIEKGQTVTLRCDPISGHDNLYWYRRVMGKEIKFLLHFVKESKQDESGMPNNRFLAERTGGTYSTLKVQPAELEDSGVYFCASSHIRSTSGNEQFFGPGTRLTVL.